The clone carrying this TCR beta chain was observed at least ten times. These data belong to a study of blood T cells in healthy people across ages. V was trimmed by 5 bases and J by 3 bases, leaving 8 bases between them. Germline-derived CDR1 and CDR2 are DFQATT and SNEGSKA (reference sequence). CDR3 length equals 11 residues. The authors ran a second PCR of roughly 6 to 12 cycles using a sample-barcoded 5' primer and a J-beta primer mix. TCRdb reanalysed the 5' RACE reads using MiXCR and keeps one entry per CDR3 protein. The sample yields 870,000 or so distinct CDR3 sequences, 29% seen once. Sequencing was carried out using blood. This clonotype was obtained from a woman older than 75 in good health. This chain joins TRBV20-1 and TRBJ2-7; possible D gene TRBD1, 6 bases. The CDR3 region has the DNA TGCAGTGCTCCGGACAGCTACGAGCAGTACTTC. It yields the protein CSAPDSYEQYF.